This T cell receptor beta chain was sequenced in a study of shared clonotypes between healthy human individuals. Trimming shortened V by 3 bases and J by 0 bases, and 10 bases separated the two germline ends. This CDR3 is built from 15 residues. Looked up from germline, CDR1 is SGDLS and CDR2 is YYNGEE. Study-wide points: It was observed that 5% to 6.5% of naive CD4 clonotypes were shared across several donors. Naive subsets generally exceeded memory subsets in estimated richness.

Clones were sequenced by immunoSEQ multiplex PCR, and TCRdb holds only the in-frame ones, with some missing. Of under 1,900,000 clones in the sample, less than 99% were seen once. Points on this clone: Its matching antigen is unknown. Other DNA variants within this sample encode the same CDR3.

The sequenced sample consisted of naive CD4+ T cells sorted from blood. Subset of the sample: CD45RA+ positively selected. The chain couples TRBV9 to TRBJ1-5, with D maybe TRBD1 (5 bases). The origin of this receptor is a man aged 25 to 45 in good health. CDR3 bases: TGTGCCAGCAGCGCAGACAGCTATAGCAATCAGCCCCAGCATTTT. It translates to CASSADSYSNQPQHF.